This T cell receptor beta chain was recorded in a study of T cell responses to AZD1222 COVID-19 vaccine (dated by TCRdb to the early 2020s). At the level of the whole study: AZD1222 recipients with second doses at about 4 weeks or about 12 weeks were pooled, because spike-specific TCR depth and breadth did not differ between schedules. TCR sequencing was performed for roughly 240 trial participants, of whom some 200 were given two doses of AZD1222 and approximately 26 were given two doses of MenACWY control vaccine. Enrollment into the trials was organized by age into subgroups of 18-55, 56-69 and 70-plus years, and those subgroups contained roughly 140, 27 and 60 TCR-sequenced participants, respectively.

The CDR3 regions of human TCRbeta chains were analyzed by immunosequencing. In the paper's pipeline: Repertoire TCRs were matched against a reference library of SARS-CoV-2-specific TCRs generated with the MIRA antigen-specificity platform. Breadth was defined as the fraction of unique TCRs that were SARS-CoV-2-associated. Depth was defined as the fraction of total T cells that were SARS-CoV-2-associated. Using the MIRA data, each spike-specific TCR was mapped to the spike region that the TCR reacts to and placed in a CD4 or CD8 class. Log10-transformed breadth and depth values were compared by one-way ANOVA with Sidak's multiple comparisons tests. TCRdb took this table from immuneACCESS and kept in-frame rearrangements with V and J called. Such tables lack part of the clones; where checked against another copy, unresolved V genes explain under half of the gap, and the rest is unexplained. That table supplies the V and J calls and clone size; D and trimming were determined from the DNA. Across this sample there are tens of thousands of clones, with more than 75% seen only once. Clones ranked in the top ten supply approximately 4.2% of the sample.

Germline trimming: 6 bases from V, 2 bases from J; junction bases outside gene matches: 11. Sequences SGHKS (CDR1) and YYEKEE (CDR2) are obtained from the germline V gene (reference sequence). From the cysteine up to the phenylalanine, the CDR3 has a length of 15 residues. Just CDR3 DNA is preserved here, 45 bases in frame from base 1. Concerning this clone itself: Its antigen is currently not known. Base quality data are lacking; no much larger clone is found one base away.

The label giving this sample's time point can be read as: baseline before first vaccination. Vaccinee samples came from UK trials COV001 and COV002, including a single-blind randomized controlled phase 2/3 trial of AZD1222 (ChAdOx1 nCoV-19) in healthy adults. Trial participant PBMC samples were collected at day 0 and day 28 after the second dose for TCRbeta chain sequencing. The paper as a whole reports these results and caveats: Because no day 14 peak-response samples were available, the repertoires could be characterized only after the peak T cell response. Participants were mostly white British, with more females than males. The authors suggested clonal diversity may have been underestimated. Reportedly, almost half of the unique spike-specific TCRs recognized epitopes lying outside the regions that are mutated in the B.1.351 and B.1.1.7 variants. Conclusions about previously exposed vaccinees were limited because only six AZD1222 recipients were SARS-CoV-2 seropositive at baseline. Vaccine-associated CD4 TCRs spanned the whole spike protein, with dominant responses in regions 160-218 and 743-854. The 56-69-year group was small, and its depth increase did not reach significance, likely because of low power. After two AZD1222 doses, both the breadth and the depth of spike-specific TCRs were significantly higher than at day 0 and than in MenACWY recipients.

The chain was built from TRBV5-5 and TRBJ2-7; 7 junctional bases match TRBD1. The source material was peripheral blood, sampled on day 0 of AZD1222 vaccination. The TCR originated in an adult in good health. DNA sequence: TGTGCCAGCACCCTCCAGGGTACAGGGGCCTACGAGCAGTACTTC. It translates as CASTLQGTGAYEQYF.